This TCR beta chain was obtained from a study of T cell responses to AZD1222 COVID-19 vaccine. Study results and limitations: Clonal diversity was possibly underestimated, and the donors were mostly white British, with more females. Of the AZD1222 recipients, only five to seven were seropositive at baseline. Repertoire sampling happened only post peak T cell response. A rise in Spike-specific TCR breadth and depth followed two AZD1222 doses.

As for this clone: Antigen specificity is unknown.

The V gene's germline CDR1 is SGHTA and CDR2 FQGNSA. With 2 bases removed from V and 6 bases from J, the gap between germline ends came to 12 bases. The length of the CDR3 is 14 residues. Using immunoSEQ multiplex PCR, the repertoire was profiled, and TCRdb retains in-frame clones only, with some absent. The sample shows 150,000 to 200,000 clones, under 95% of them seen only once. The TCR comes from an adult in good health. Sequenced material: peripheral blood, taken on day 0 of MenACWY control vaccination. The chain links TRBV7-2 to TRBJ2-3; D is perhaps TRBD1 or TRBD2 (5 bases each). CDR3 DNA sequence: TGTGCCAGCAGCTTACTGGGGGACGGGGATACGCAGTATTTT. Encoded protein: CASSLLGDGDTQYF.